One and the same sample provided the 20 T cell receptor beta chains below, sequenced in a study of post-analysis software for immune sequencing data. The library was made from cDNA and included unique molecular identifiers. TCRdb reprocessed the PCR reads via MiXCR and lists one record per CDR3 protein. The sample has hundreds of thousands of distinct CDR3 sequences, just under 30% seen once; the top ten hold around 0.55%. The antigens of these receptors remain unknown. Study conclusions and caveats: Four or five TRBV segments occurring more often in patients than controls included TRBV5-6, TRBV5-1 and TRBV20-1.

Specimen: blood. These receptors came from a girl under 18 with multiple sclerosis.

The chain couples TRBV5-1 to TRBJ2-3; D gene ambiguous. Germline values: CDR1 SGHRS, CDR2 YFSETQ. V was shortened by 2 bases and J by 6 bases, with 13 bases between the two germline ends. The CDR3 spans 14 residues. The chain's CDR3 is CASSFSSLGDTQYF. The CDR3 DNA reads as TGCGCCAGCAGCTTCTCCAGTCTCGGTGATACGCAGTATTTT.

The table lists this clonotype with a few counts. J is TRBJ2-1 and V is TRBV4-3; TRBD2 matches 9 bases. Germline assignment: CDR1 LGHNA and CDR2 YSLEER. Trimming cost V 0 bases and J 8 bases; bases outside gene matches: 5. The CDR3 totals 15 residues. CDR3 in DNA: TGCGCCAGCAGCCAAGATAGCGGGAGTCCGGATGAGCAGTTCTTC. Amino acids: CASSQDSGSPDEQFF.

Here the CDR3 reads CASSSRQGLVETQYF. The CDR3 nucleotides read TGCGCCAGCAGCTCCCGACAGGGGCTAGTGGAGACCCAGTACTTC. The chain links TRBV5-1 to TRBJ2-5; 8 bases align to TRBD1. This CDR3 contains 15 residues. Losses at the gene ends were 3 bases for V and 5 bases for J; bases not matched to a gene: 9. Germline values: CDR1 SGHRS, CDR2 YFSETQ.

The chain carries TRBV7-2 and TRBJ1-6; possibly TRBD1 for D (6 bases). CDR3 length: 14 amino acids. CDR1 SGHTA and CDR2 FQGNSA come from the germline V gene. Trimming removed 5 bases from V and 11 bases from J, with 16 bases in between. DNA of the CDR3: TGTGCCAGCAGCGAACAGGGCCTGAGAACACCCCTCCACTTT. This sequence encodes CASSEQGLRTPLHF.

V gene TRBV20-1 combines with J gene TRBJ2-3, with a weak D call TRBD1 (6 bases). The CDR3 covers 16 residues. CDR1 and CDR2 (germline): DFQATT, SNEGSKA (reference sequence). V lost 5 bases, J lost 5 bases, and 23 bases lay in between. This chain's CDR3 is CSARPPQGKLGDTQYF. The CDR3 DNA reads TGCAGTGCTCGGCCCCCGCAGGGGAAGCTGGGAGATACGCAGTATTTT.

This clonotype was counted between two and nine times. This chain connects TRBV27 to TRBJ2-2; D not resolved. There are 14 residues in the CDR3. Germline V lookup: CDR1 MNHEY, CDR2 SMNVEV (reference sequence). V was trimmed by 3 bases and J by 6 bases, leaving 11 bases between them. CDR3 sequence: CASSFYSRAGELFF. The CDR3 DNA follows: TGTGCCAGCAGTTTTTACTCCCGGGCCGGGGAGCTGTTTTTT.

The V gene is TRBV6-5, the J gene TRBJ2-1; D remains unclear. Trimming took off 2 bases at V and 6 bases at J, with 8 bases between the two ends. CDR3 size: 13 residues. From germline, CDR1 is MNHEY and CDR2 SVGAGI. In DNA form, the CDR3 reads TGTGCCAGCAGTTACGGGGTGGCCAATGAGCAGTTCTTC. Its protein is CASSYGVANEQFF.

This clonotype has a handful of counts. CDR3 loop: CASSDSLDQSSYNEQFF. The CDR3 bases are TGTGCCAGCAGCGATTCCCTCGACCAGAGCTCCTACAATGAGCAGTTCTTC. The chain combines TRBV14 with TRBJ2-1, with no clear D. The CDR3 spans 17 residues. V shed 5 bases and J shed 0 bases, with 17 bases lying between them. CDR1 and CDR2 from the germline V gene are SGHDN and FVKESK.

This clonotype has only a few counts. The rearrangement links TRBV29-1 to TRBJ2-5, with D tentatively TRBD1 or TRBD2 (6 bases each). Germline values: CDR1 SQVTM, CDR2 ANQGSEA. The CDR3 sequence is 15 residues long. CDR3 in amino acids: CRADLGGDVRETQYF. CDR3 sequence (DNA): TGCAGAGCTGATTTGGGGGGCGACGTGAGGGAGACCCAGTACTTC.

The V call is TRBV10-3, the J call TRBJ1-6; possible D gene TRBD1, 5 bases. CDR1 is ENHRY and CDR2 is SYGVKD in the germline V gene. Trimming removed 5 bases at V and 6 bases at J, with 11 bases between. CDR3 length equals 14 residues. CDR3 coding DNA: TGTGCCATCAGTTTACAGGAGTTTAATTCACCCCTCCACTTT. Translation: CAISLQEFNSPLHF.

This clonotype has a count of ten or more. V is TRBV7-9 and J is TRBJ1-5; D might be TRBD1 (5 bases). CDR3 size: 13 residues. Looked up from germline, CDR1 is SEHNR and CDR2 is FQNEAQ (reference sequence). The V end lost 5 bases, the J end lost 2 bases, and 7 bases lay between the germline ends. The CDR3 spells CASSRGGNQPQHF. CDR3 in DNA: TGTGCCAGCAGCCGAGGGGGCAATCAGCCCCAGCATTTT.

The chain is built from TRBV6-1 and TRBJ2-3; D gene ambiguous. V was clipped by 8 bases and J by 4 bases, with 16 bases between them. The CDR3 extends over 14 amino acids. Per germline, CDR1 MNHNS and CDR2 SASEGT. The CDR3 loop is CASGLVAVADTQYF. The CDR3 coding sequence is TGTGCCAGCGGTCTGGTCGCAGTGGCAGATACGCAGTATTTT.

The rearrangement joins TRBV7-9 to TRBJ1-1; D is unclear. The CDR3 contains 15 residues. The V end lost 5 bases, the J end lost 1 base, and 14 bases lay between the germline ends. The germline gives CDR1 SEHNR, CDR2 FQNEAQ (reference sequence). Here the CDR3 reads CASSIDGRGNTEAFF. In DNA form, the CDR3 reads TGTGCCAGCAGCATAGACGGGCGCGGGAACACTGAAGCTTTCTTT.

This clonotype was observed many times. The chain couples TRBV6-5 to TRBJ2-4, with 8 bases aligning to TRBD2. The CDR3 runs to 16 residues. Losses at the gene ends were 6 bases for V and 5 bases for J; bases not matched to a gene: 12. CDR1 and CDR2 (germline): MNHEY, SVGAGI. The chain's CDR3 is CASRDLLEREQNIQYF. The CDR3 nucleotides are TGTGCCAGCAGGGACCTACTAGAGCGGGAGCAAAACATTCAGTACTTC.

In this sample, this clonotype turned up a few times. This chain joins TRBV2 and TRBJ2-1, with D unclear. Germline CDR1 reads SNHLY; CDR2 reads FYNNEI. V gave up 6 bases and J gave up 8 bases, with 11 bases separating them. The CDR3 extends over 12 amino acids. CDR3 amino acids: CASRQSGDEQFF. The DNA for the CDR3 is TGTGCCAGCAGACAATCTGGCGATGAGCAGTTCTTC.

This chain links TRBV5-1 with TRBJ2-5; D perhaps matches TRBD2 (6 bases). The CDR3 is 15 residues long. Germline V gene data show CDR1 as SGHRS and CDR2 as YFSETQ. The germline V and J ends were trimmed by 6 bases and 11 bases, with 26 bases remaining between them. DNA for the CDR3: TGCGCCAGCAACCCTCGGGGGAGAAATTACAATGAGCAGTACTTC. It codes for CASNPRGRNYNEQYF.

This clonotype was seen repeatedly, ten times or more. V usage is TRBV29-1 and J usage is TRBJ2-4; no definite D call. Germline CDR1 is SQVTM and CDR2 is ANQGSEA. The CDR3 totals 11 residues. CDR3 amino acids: CTANIEAIQYF. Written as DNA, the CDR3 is TGCACGGCGAACATCGAGGCCATTCAGTACTTC. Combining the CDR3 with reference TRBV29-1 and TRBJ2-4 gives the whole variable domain SAVISQKPSRDICQRGTSLTIQCQVDSQVTMMFWYRQQPGQSLTLIATANQGSEATYESGFVIDKFPISRPNLTFSTLTVSNMSPEDSSIYLCTANIEAIQYFGAGTRLSVL.

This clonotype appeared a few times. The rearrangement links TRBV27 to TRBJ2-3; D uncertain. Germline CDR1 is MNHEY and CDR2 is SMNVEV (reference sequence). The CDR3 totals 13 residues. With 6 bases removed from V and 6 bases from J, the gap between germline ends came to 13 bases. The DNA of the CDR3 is TGTGCCAGCAGCAGGACGGCTCCGGATACGCAGTATTTT. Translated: CASSRTAPDTQYF.

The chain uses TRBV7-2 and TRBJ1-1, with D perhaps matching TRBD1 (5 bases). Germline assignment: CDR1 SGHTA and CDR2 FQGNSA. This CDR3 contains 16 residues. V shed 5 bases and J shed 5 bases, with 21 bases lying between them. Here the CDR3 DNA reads TGTGCCAGCAGCCCAGCACTCGGGGGAGGAGAGACTGAAGCTTTCTTT. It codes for CASSPALGGGETEAFF.

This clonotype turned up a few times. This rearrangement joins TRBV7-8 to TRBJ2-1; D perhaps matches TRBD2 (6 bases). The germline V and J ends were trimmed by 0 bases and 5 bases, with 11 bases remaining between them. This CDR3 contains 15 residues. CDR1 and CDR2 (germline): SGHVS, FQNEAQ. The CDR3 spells CASSLARGSDNEQFF. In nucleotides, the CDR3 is TGTGCCAGCAGCTTAGCGCGGGGCTCTGACAATGAGCAGTTCTTC.